The 26 T cell receptor beta chains presented below share a single source sample, sequenced in a study of response to subunit inactivated influenza vaccine (dated by TCRdb to the late 2010s). The library was obtained by RT-PCR. Sequencing took place on an Illumina HiSeq 2500. TCRdb handled the public reads itself, with Q25 trimming in fastp and clone calling in MiXCR, and kept productive beta chains. Duplicate CDR3 protein sequences are folded into a single record with the most common DNA and genes. The sample contains under 200,000 distinct CDR3 sequences, about 10% of them found a single time. Together, the top ten hold around 33% of the sample. The sequencing here drew on CD8+ T cells sorted from PBMCs, taken 23 months after vaccination. The origin of the receptors is a man aged 45 to 70 who received an inactivated influenza vaccine. Donor details come from another sample of the same person, matched by shared clones.

The chain carries TRBV12-3 or TRBV12-4 and TRBJ2-1, with D perhaps matching TRBD1 or TRBD2 (5 bases each). The CDR3 contains 14 residues. Between the trimmed V and J ends, which lost 3 bases and 5 bases, there was a span of 11 bases. The CDR3 sequence is CASSLGQGDNEQFF. CDR3 sequence (DNA): TGTGCCAGCAGTTTGGGGCAGGGAGACAATGAGCAGTTCTTC.

The genes are TRBV2 and TRBJ2-3; the D gene could be TRBD1 or TRBD2 (5 bases each). Per germline, CDR1 SNHLY and CDR2 FYNNEI. Between the trimmed V and J ends, which lost 7 bases and 0 bases, there was a span of 17 bases. The CDR3 is 16 residues long. In nucleotides, the CDR3 is TGTGCCAGCATGGAAACCGGGGCCGGAAGCACAGATACGCAGTATTTT. Translating it yields CASMETGAGSTDTQYF. The whole variable domain, remainder taken from reference TRBV2 and TRBJ2-3, is EPEVTQTPSHQVTQMGQEVILRCVPISNHLYFYWYRQILGQKVEFLVSFYNNEISEKSEIFDDQFSVERPDGSNFTLKIRSTKLEDSAMYFCASMETGAGSTDTQYFGPGTRLTVL.

Only a few counts were recorded for this clonotype. The genes are TRBV12-3 or TRBV12-4 and TRBJ2-5; 8 bases line up with TRBD2. After removal of 8 bases from V and 3 bases from J, the junction contained 11 bases not matched to a gene. The CDR3 sequence is 15 residues long. The CDR3 nucleotides are TGTGCCAGCGGACGGGGGGGCCTTGGCGAAGAGACCCAGTACTTC. Translation: CASGRGGLGEETQYF.

A few counts support this clonotype. The gene calls are TRBV7-8 and TRBJ2-3; D gene unclear. The ends were cut back, 5 bases at V and 10 bases at J, with 10 bases in the middle. CDR1 SGHVS and CDR2 FQNEAQ come from the germline V gene. This CDR3 spans 11 amino acids. CDR3 DNA: TGTGCCAGCAGCACTGGGCCCGCGCAGTATTTT. As protein: CASSTGPAQYF.

CDR3 nucleotides: TGTGCCAGTAGTTACCCGGAGGGGGGTATCGGGACAGATACGCAGTATTTT. This gives the protein CASSYPEGGIGTDTQYF. The V call is TRBV19, the J call TRBJ2-3; D possibly matches TRBD1 or TRBD2 (6 bases each). Germline CDR1 and CDR2: LNHDA and SQIVND (reference sequence). Trimming pared 5 bases from V and 3 bases from J, leaving 21 bases between. The CDR3 spans 17 residues.

The rearrangement uses TRBV5-1 and TRBJ2-5, with D perhaps TRBD1 (5 bases). The CDR3 covers 16 residues. Per the germline V gene, CDR1 is SGHRS and CDR2 is YFSETQ. V lost 2 bases, J lost 1 base, and 15 bases lay in between. CDR3 in DNA: TGCGCCAGCAGCTTAAACCAACAGGAGTTCCAAGAGACCCAGTACTTC. This encodes CASSLNQQEFQETQYF.

The chain has TRBV7-9 and TRBJ2-5; D possibly matches TRBD1 or TRBD2 (5 bases each). The CDR3 is 13 amino acids. CDR1 is SEHNR and CDR2 is FQNEAQ in the germline V gene (reference sequence). Trimming pared 5 bases from V and 4 bases from J, leaving 11 bases between. CDR3 nucleotides: TGTGCCAGCAGCAAAGAGGGGTTAGAGACCCAGTACTTC. Amino acids: CASSKEGLETQYF.

This clonotype has more than one count but fewer than ten. The rearrangement uses TRBV20-1 and TRBJ1-2; D gene unclear. Germline V gene data show CDR1 as DFQATT and CDR2 as SNEGSKA (reference sequence). CDR3 length: 14 amino acids. Between the trimmed V and J ends, which lost 0 bases and 4 bases, there was a span of 12 bases. The CDR3 nucleotides read TGCAGTGCTAGAGATCTAAGAACAGCCTATGGCTACACCTTC. This sequence encodes CSARDLRTAYGYTF.

The V gene is TRBV4-3, the J gene TRBJ2-5; D call uncertain. CDR1 is LGHNA, CDR2 YSLEER, per germline. The CDR3 is made up of 15 amino acids. With 2 bases removed from V and 4 bases from J, the gap between germline ends came to 14 bases. The CDR3 DNA reads TGCGCCAGCAGCCAATTACGGGCCTCGGGAGAGACCCAGTACTTC. Translating gives CASSQLRASGETQYF.

This clonotype was counted between two and nine times. The chain combines TRBV1 with TRBJ1-3. TRBV1 is annotated as a pseudogene. The length of the CDR3 is 13 residues. The CDR3 DNA reads TGCACCAGCAGCCAACCTGGAAGAAACACCATATATTTT. It is translated as CTSSQPGRNTIYF.

This clonotype showed up just a few times. The chain combines TRBV5-1 with TRBJ2-5; tentative D call: TRBD2 (5 bases). This CDR3 has 15 residues. CDR1 and CDR2 (germline): SGHRS, YFSETQ. The V end was cut by 6 bases, the J end by 4 bases, with 19 bases between. The CDR3 loop is CASTNELGLIETQYF. The DNA of the CDR3 is TGCGCCAGCACCAATGAGCTCGGACTCATAGAGACCCAGTACTTC.

This clonotype showed up many times. The V and J genes are TRBV2 and TRBJ2-1; D not resolved. V was clipped by 5 bases and J by 9 bases, with 8 bases between them. The CDR3 contains 11 residues. In germline, CDR1 is SNHLY, CDR2 FYNNEI. CDR3 protein: CASSRVGEQFF. Written as DNA, the CDR3 is TGTGCCAGCAGTCGCGTTGGTGAGCAGTTCTTC.

This chain links TRBV25-1 with TRBJ1-1; D remains ambiguous. V shed 2 bases and J shed 0 bases, with 7 bases lying between them. The germline gives CDR1 MGHDK, CDR2 SYGVNS. The CDR3 extends over 14 amino acids. CDR3: CASSEGGMNTEAFF. CDR3 DNA: TGTGCCAGCAGTGAAGGCGGAATGAACACTGAAGCTTTCTTT.

This clonotype was observed many times. J is TRBJ1-5 and V is TRBV20-1; tentatively, D is TRBD1 (5 bases). This CDR3 region has 14 residues. With 0 bases removed from V and 9 bases from J, the gap between germline ends came to 15 bases. The germline V gene has CDR1 DFQATT and CDR2 SNEGSKA (reference sequence). CDR3 bases: TGCAGTGCTAGAGATGGGGGAGAGTCTCGGCCCCAGCATTTT. As protein: CSARDGGESRPQHF.

A few counts support this clonotype. The J gene is TRBJ2-2, the V gene TRBV4-2; D is undetermined. This CDR3 region has 14 residues. Germline loops: CDR1 LGHNA, CDR2 YNFKEQ. V was shortened by 1 base and J by 5 bases, with 8 bases between the two germline ends. The CDR3, as DNA: TGTGCCAGCAGCCAAGGTGGTTTTACCGGGGAGCTGTTTTTT. This translates into CASSQGGFTGELFF.

In its sample, this clonotype was seen a few times. The V call is TRBV6-1, the J call TRBJ2-5; 7 positions match TRBD2. The V and J ends lost 2 bases and 1 base, in that order; junction bases with no gene match: 7. Germline CDR1 and CDR2: MNHNS and SASEGT. This CDR3 has 16 amino acids. The CDR3 reads CASSERLAWGQETQYF. As DNA, the CDR3 is TGTGCCAGCAGTGAAAGACTAGCCTGGGGCCAAGAGACCCAGTACTTC.

The table lists this clonotype with a few counts. This sequence joins TRBV7-2 and TRBJ2-7, with D uncertain. The length of the CDR3 is 14 residues. Germline-derived CDR1 and CDR2 are SGHTA and FQGNSA. V shed 3 bases and J shed 7 bases, with 16 bases lying between them. The CDR3 region is CASSFERFPIEQYF. The CDR3 region has the DNA TGTGCCAGCAGCTTTGAGAGGTTTCCCATTGAGCAGTACTTC.

As to this clonotype: One end of the junction is discordant with germline, which a read error may explain. This sequence joins TRBV6-2 or TRBV6-3 and TRBJ2-3; no reliable D call. This CDR3 is 13 amino acids long. Germline V CDR1 and CDR2: MNHEY, SVGEGT. CDR3 DNA sequence: TGTGCCAGCAGTTCCCTGGACCTGGATAGGCAGTATTTT. This encodes CASSSLDLDRQYF.

The chain uses TRBV5-1 and TRBJ2-1, with 10 bases aligning to TRBD2. This CDR3 comprises 15 residues. CDR1 is SGHRS, CDR2 YFSETQ, per germline. V was clipped by 0 bases and J by 8 bases; unmatched bases: 5. The CDR3 loop is CASSLAGSGRYEQFF. The CDR3 DNA sequence: TGCGCCAGCAGCTTGGCGGGTAGCGGGAGGTATGAGCAGTTCTTC.

This clonotype was seen a few times. The chain links TRBV6-2 or TRBV6-3 to TRBJ2-1; D is perhaps TRBD1 or TRBD2 (5 bases each). Germline V gene lookup returns CDR1 MNHEY and CDR2 SVGEGT. Trimming took 5 bases from V and 4 from J, leaving 15 bases between them. The CDR3 has 15 residues. CDR3 nucleotide sequence: TGTGCCAGCAGTCCCGCACCGGGACCTTACAATGAGCAGTTCTTC. This encodes CASSPAPGPYNEQFF.

J is TRBJ2-7 and V is TRBV5-6; no clear D gene. CDR1 SGHDT and CDR2 YYEEEE come from the germline V gene. The CDR3 is made up of 12 amino acids. With 2 bases removed from V and 6 bases from J, the gap between germline ends came to 9 bases. As DNA, the CDR3 is TGTGCCAGCAGCTTTGCCCGGGTCGAGCAGTACTTC. Translating gives CASSFARVEQYF.

The chain joins TRBV28 to TRBJ2-1, with 10 bases aligning to TRBD2. V trimming: 3 bases; J trimming: 9 bases; junction bases outside the gene matches: 11. The germline CDR1 and CDR2 sequences are MDHEN and SYDVKM. The CDR3 extends over 16 amino acids. The CDR3 nucleotides are TGTGCCAGCAGTTTCCCTTCCGGGACTAGCGAACTTGAGCAGTTCTTC. The encoded protein is CASSFPSGTSELEQFF.

This clonotype was seen ten or more times. J is TRBJ2-2 and V is TRBV4-3; D remains unclear. Germline V gene data show CDR1 as LGHNA and CDR2 as YSLEER. Trimming took 0 bases from V and 0 from J, leaving 11 bases between them. The CDR3 contains 17 residues. The CDR3 region is CASSQDYDWTNTGELFF. The CDR3 bases are TGCGCCAGCAGCCAAGATTACGACTGGACGAACACCGGGGAGCTGTTTTTT.

V and J are TRBV28 and TRBJ2-1; a possible D gene is TRBD2 (5 bases). There are 14 residues in the CDR3. Germline values: CDR1 MDHEN, CDR2 SYDVKM. V lost 3 bases and J lost 5, with 11 bases in between. The CDR3 nucleotides are TGTGCCAGCAGTTTGGCCCCAGCGGACAATGAGCAGTTCTTC. It translates to CASSLAPADNEQFF.

This clonotype was detected many times. The V gene is TRBV29-1, the J gene TRBJ2-3; 12 nucleotides line up with TRBD2. Germline V gene lookup returns CDR1 SQVTM and CDR2 ANQGSEA. The ends lost 6 bases at V and 2 bases at J; junction bases unmatched: 12. This CDR3 has 17 amino acids. The CDR3 DNA is TGCAGCGTAGATAGCCGACTAGCGGGAGCCCCCACAGATACGCAGTATTTT. This translates into CSVDSRLAGAPTDTQYF.

This clonotype was observed a few times. V and J are TRBV2 and TRBJ2-7, with a tentative D call TRBD1 (5 bases). CDR3 length: 14 residues. From germline, CDR1 is SNHLY and CDR2 FYNNEI. Trimming shortened V by 2 bases and J by 3 bases, and 11 bases separated the two germline ends. DNA for the CDR3: TGTGCCAGCAGTGAAATCCCCCAGGGCTACGAGCAGTACTTC. Translating gives CASSEIPQGYEQYF.